This T cell receptor beta chain was identified in a study of regulatory T cells in long-lasting Graves disease. This clonotype was detected ten times or more. This CDR3 spans 15 amino acids. Trimming removed 2 bases from V and 5 bases from J, with 15 bases in between. Germline CDR1 reads SGHAT; CDR2 reads FQNNGV. To make TCR beta libraries, researchers used iRepertoire HTBI primers and Arm-PCR of CDR3 regions. TCRdb reprocessed the multiplex PCR reads with MiXCR, giving one entry per CDR3 protein. Counted here are roughly 430,000 distinct CDR3 sequences, about 21% occurring once; the ten biggest clones make up about 13%. Time point described: persistent/refractory GD, antithyroid drugs over 5 years with positive TRAb. The TCR library used RNA extracted from PBMCs. The source of the patients was an endocrinology department in Xi'an, China.

This clonotype was obtained from a female donor with Graves disease. This chain joins TRBV11-2 and TRBJ1-1; a possible D gene is TRBD1 (6 bases). The material sequenced was peripheral blood mononuclear cells (PBMCs), taken when the disease was refractory, from a patient treated with antithyroid drugs. CDR3 DNA sequence: TGTGCCAGCAGCTTATTGGGGGCAGCCAGAACTGAAGCTTTCTTT. The encoded protein is CASSLLGAARTEAFF. Drawing the rest from reference TRBV11-2 and TRBJ1-1, the complete variable domain is EAGVAQSPRYKIIEKRQSVAFWCNPISGHATLYWYQQILGQGPKLLIQFQNNGVVDDSQLPKDRFSAERLKGVDSTLKIQPAKLEDSAVYLCASSLLGAARTEAFFGQGTRLTVV.